This T cell receptor beta chain was sequenced for a study of blood T cell repertoires in COVID-19 (dated by TCRdb to 2018 to 2020). Regarding the complete study: The collaborator samples originated in the United States, Italy and Spain and spanned the acute and convalescent phases of COVID-19. The material from the prospective study consisted of cDNA or gDNA derived from T cells, B-cell-depleted T cells, or PBMCs. Samples were obtained from the ongoing ImmuneRACE study (first 160 participants) and from about 1,300 subjects provided by 6 global collaborators. The repertoires were made available in a free public database intended to serve as a resource for research on the immune response to SARS-CoV-2. Where available, HLA class I and class II types were taken from metadata supplied by the sample provider and were not determined by assay-based typing. A de-identified subject ID, COVID-19 status, age in years and sex were almost always included in the sample metadata. The dataset comprised deeply sampled blood TCRbeta repertoires from subjects exposed to, actively infected with, or recovered from COVID-19.

The immunoSEQ Assay, a bias-controlled multiplex PCR, was used to amplify TCRbeta CDR3 regions from genomic DNA. In the source study's methods: The number of nucleated cells in each sample was estimated by amplification of reference gene primers within the assay. Sequence reads were collapsed and filtered to measure the absolute abundance of every unique TCRbeta CDR3 rearrangement. Productive Simpson clonality was computed per sample as the square root of Simpson's diversity index over productive rearrangements. TCRdb's version of the immuneACCESS table is confined to in-frame rearrangements and falls short of the full clone set. An unresolved V gene accounts for under half of the shortfall where checked; the remainder is of unknown origin. The DNA gave D and trimming, while V, J and clone size come from that table. The sample table shows some 80,000 clones, and roughly 89% are seen once. The ten top clones hold around 5% of the sample.

As to this clone: The antigen this receptor binds is unknown. No base-level quality is on record; no much larger clone is a single base apart.

Study-wide findings and limitations: How much clinical and demographic metadata was included differed by source and by participant, and the metadata was provided uncurated.

The collaborating institutions used their own protocols to collect whole blood in K2EDTA tubes. For TCRbeta analysis, collaborator samples were shipped as frozen whole blood, as isolated PBMCs, or as DNA extracted from either sample type. Sequencing was performed on peripheral blood. This receptor was taken from a woman aged 80 or older with active or convalescent COVID-19.

The DNA reads as follows: TGTGCCAGCAGCGATTACGGAGGGGGCATGGAGACCCAGTACTTC. Its coded protein is CASSDYGGGMETQYF. The chain is encoded by TRBV7-8 joined to TRBJ2-5; a tentative D call is TRBD1 (7 bases match). The CDR3 goes from the cysteine to the phenylalanine over 15 residues. Just the 45-base CDR3 DNA is kept, in frame starting at base 1. For CDR1 and CDR2, the germline V gene lists SGHVS and FQNEAQ. Relative to germline, V is 5 bases shorter and J is 5 bases shorter, with 18 bases between their ends.